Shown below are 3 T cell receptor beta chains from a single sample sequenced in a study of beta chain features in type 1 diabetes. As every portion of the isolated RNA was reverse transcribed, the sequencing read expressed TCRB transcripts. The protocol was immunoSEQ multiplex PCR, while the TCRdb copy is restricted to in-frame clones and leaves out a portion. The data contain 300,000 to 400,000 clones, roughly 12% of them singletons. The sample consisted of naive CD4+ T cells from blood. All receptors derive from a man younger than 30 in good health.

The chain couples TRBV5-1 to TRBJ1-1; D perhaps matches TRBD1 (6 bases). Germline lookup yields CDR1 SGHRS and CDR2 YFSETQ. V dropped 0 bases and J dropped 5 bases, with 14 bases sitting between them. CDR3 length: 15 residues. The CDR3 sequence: CASSLAGGARTEAFF. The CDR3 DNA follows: TGCGCCAGCAGCTTGGCCGGGGGGGCGCGGACTGAAGCTTTCTTT.

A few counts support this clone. As DNA, the CDR3 is TGCGCCAGCAGCCCTCGACCCCTCGGGGACGAGCAGTACTTC. Protein product: CASSPRPLGDEQYF. The rearrangement joins TRBV4-1 to TRBJ2-7, with a possible D match to TRBD2 (5 bases). Germline CDR1 is MGHRA and CDR2 is YSYEKL. This CDR3 is 14 amino acids long. V was clipped by 4 bases and J by 5 bases, with 15 bases between them.

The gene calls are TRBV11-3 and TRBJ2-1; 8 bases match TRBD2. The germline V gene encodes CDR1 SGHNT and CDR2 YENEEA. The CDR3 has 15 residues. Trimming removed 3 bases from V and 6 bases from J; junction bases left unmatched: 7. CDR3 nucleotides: TGTGCCAGCAGCTTTATAGCGGGATCGTTCAATGAGCAGTTCTTC. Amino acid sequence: CASSFIAGSFNEQFF. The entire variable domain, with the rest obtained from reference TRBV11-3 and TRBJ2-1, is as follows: EAGVVQSPRYKIIEKKQPVAFWCNPISGHNTLYWYLQNLGQGPELLIRYENEEAVDDSQLPKDRFSAERLKGVDSTLKIQPAELGDSAVYLCASSFIAGSFNEQFFGPGTRLTVL.